This TCR beta chain was recovered during a study of long-term antiretroviral therapy in people with HIV. Overall study results and limits: HIV repertoires spanned tighter CDR3 length ranges than controls did.

At least one PBMC sample before ART and at least two after were required. Looked up from germline, CDR1 is LNHDA and CDR2 is SQIVND (reference sequence). This CDR3 is 13 amino acids long. V was shortened by 3 bases and J by 4 bases, with 7 bases between the two germline ends. To note about this clone: Antigen specificity is unknown.

Assay version v3.0 of immunoSEQ was used, and it was run at survey level. Sequenced by immunoSEQ multiplex PCR; TCRdb stores in-frame clones only, minus some. The repertoire has about 28,000 clones, roughly 90% of them found once; the top ten carry 4.1%. This chain connects TRBV19 to TRBJ2-1; D is possibly TRBD2 (5 bases). This clonotype was sampled from a woman aged 18-29 years with HIV. The sample in question was unsorted PBMCs, obtained 0.5 years after starting antiretroviral therapy. CDR3 residues: CASSMDFYNEQFF. Here the CDR3 DNA reads TGTGCCAGTAGTATGGACTTTTACAATGAGCAGTTCTTC.